This passage covers 19 T cell receptor beta chains from one sample sequenced in a study of vaccination and CD4 T cells after COVID-19. The treatment here: approximately nine-day PBMC culture with coronavirus spike peptide pools or control peptides (ViraFEST assay). These receptors are not linked to any known antigen. Cultured CD4+ T cell DNA underwent sequencing with the Oncomine TCR Beta short-read assay. TCRdb independently ran MiXCR on the PCR reads; one entry per CDR3 protein. The sample lists about 8,000 distinct CDR3 sequences, 45% to 50% occurring once. Sequenced material: CD4+ T cells from blood, cultured in vitro. The receptors here all came from a human donor who had recovered from COVID-19.

This chain joins TRBV27 and TRBJ1-6, with 10 bases lining up with TRBD1. The CDR3 is 16 residues long. V trimming: 7 bases; J trimming: 10 bases; junction bases outside the gene matches: 13. From germline, CDR1 is MNHEY and CDR2 SMNVEV (reference sequence). CDR3 sequence: CASKPGQGPFDSPLHF. CDR3 DNA: TGTGCCAGCAAACCGGGACAGGGGCCGTTCGACTCACCCCTCCACTTT.

V is TRBV20-1 and J is TRBJ2-7; a possible D gene is TRBD2 (5 bases). Trimming left V 1 base short and J 4 bases short, with 17 bases between. This CDR3 is 15 amino acids long. The V gene's germline CDR1 is DFQATT and CDR2 SNEGSKA (reference sequence). DNA of the CDR3: TGCAGTGCTAGAGTGGGAGAAGGGCGCGGATACGAGCAGTACTTC. It translates to CSARVGEGRGYEQYF.

This clonotype appeared a few times. The chain joins TRBV7-2 to TRBJ2-3, with 7 bases that match TRBD2. J gave up 2 bases and V 0 bases, and 2 bases lay outside the gene matches. The germline V gene has CDR1 SGHTA and CDR2 FQGNSA. The CDR3 covers 15 residues. In nucleotides, the CDR3 is TGTGCCAGCAGCTTAGCGGGGGGGTACACAGATACGCAGTATTTT. Translated: CASSLAGGYTDTQYF.

CDR3 nucleotides: TGTGCCAGCAAATACGATTTGAACACTGAAGCTTTCTTT. This sequence encodes CASKYDLNTEAFF. This chain links TRBV14 with TRBJ1-1; D unclear. Trimming shortened V by 7 bases and J by 0 bases, and 9 bases separated the two germline ends. Germline assignment: CDR1 SGHDN and CDR2 FVKESK. This CDR3 is built from 13 residues.

This sequence joins TRBV6-1 and TRBJ1-3; D perhaps matches TRBD1 (6 bases). CDR3 length: 16 residues. The germline gives CDR1 MNHNS, CDR2 SASEGT. The ends were cut back, 5 bases at V and 0 bases at J, with 14 bases in the middle. The CDR3 nucleotides read TGTGCCAGCAGTCTCCTGGGACAAAACTCTGGAAACACCATATATTTT. It codes for CASSLLGQNSGNTIYF.

The chain has TRBV19 and TRBJ1-5; 7 positions match TRBD1. There are 13 residues in the CDR3. The V gene's germline CDR1 is LNHDA and CDR2 SQIVND (reference sequence). V shed 9 bases and J 3 bases; nucleotides not matched to a gene: 5. The CDR3 region is CASRDSHNQPQHF. DNA for the CDR3: TGTGCCAGCCGGGACAGCCACAATCAGCCCCAGCATTTT.

The CDR3 spells CASRIGPNSNQPQHF. The CDR3 DNA follows: TGCGCCAGCAGGATAGGCCCTAATAGTAATCAGCCCCAGCATTTT. This chain links TRBV5-1 with TRBJ1-5; D remains ambiguous. V was clipped by 5 bases and J by 4 bases, with 16 bases between them. Germline CDR1 and CDR2: SGHRS and YFSETQ. The CDR3 has 15 residues.

The CDR3 protein is CASSIRGRGPDTQYF. The DNA of the CDR3 is TGTGCCAGCAGCATTCGGGGGCGAGGACCAGATACGCAGTATTTT. The rearrangement joins TRBV9 to TRBJ2-3; D may match TRBD1 or TRBD2 (6 bases each). The CDR3 loop spans 15 amino acids. Trimming left V 4 bases short and J 4 bases short, with 16 bases between. Germline CDR1 reads SGDLS; CDR2 reads YYNGEE.

The V and J genes are TRBV19 and TRBJ1-2, with 7 bases that match TRBD1. Germline lookup yields CDR1 LNHDA and CDR2 SQIVND (reference sequence). The CDR3 is made up of 13 amino acids. Trimming took 11 bases from V and 0 from J; bases not matched to a gene: 6. Here the CDR3 DNA reads TGTGCCGCCTCAGGGGGGTCTAACTATGGCTACACCTTC. Residues: CAASGGSNYGYTF.

The chain is built from TRBV20-1 and TRBJ1-6, with D possibly TRBD1 on 6 matching bases. Germline V gene data show CDR1 as DFQATT and CDR2 as SNEGSKA (reference sequence). V dropped 3 bases and J dropped 10 bases, with 13 bases sitting between them. This CDR3 is built from 13 residues. The CDR3 coding sequence is TGCAGTGCTAGGTCGGGGGCAGTATCACCCCTCCACTTT. It yields the protein CSARSGAVSPLHF.

CDR3: CASSQVQGQAEAFF. CDR3 nucleotide sequence: TGCGCCAGCAGCCAGGTACAGGGACAGGCTGAAGCTTTCTTT. The chain couples TRBV4-3 to TRBJ1-1; 8 nucleotides align to TRBD1. This CDR3 comprises 14 residues. The ends lost 3 bases at V and 6 bases at J; junction bases unmatched: 6. The germline CDR1 and CDR2 sequences are LGHNA and YSLEER.

This clonotype was seen a few times. This chain connects TRBV7-8 to TRBJ1-5; the match to TRBD1 covers 7 bases. This CDR3 is 14 amino acids long. Trimming removed 5 bases from V and 2 bases from J; junction bases left unmatched: 3. Per the germline V gene, CDR1 is SGHVS and CDR2 is FQNEAQ. The CDR3 DNA sequence: TGTGCCAGCAGCCGTGACAGGGGCAATCAGCCCCAGCATTTT. Protein product: CASSRDRGNQPQHF.

A few counts support this clonotype. The chain uses TRBV27 and TRBJ1-5, with TRBD1 matching over 8 bases. V trimming: 6 bases; J trimming: 2 bases; junction bases outside the gene matches: 6. The CDR3 runs 15 residues. In germline, CDR1 is MNHEY, CDR2 SMNVEV (reference sequence). For the CDR3, the DNA is TGTGCCAGCAGAGTATGGGGACAGGGCAATCAGCCCCAGCATTTT. It is translated as CASRVWGQGNQPQHF.

In this sample, this clonotype turned up a few times. V usage is TRBV4-3 and J usage is TRBJ1-2; TRBD1 matches at 9 bases. Trimming cost V 3 bases and J 7 bases; bases outside gene matches: 6. CDR1 and CDR2 from the germline V gene are LGHNA and YSLEER. The CDR3 extends over 14 amino acids. CDR3 DNA: TGCGCCAGCAGCCACGCCGGGACAGGGTCTGGCTACACCTTC. Its translation: CASSHAGTGSGYTF.

The chain uses TRBV6-4 and TRBJ2-3, with TRBD2 as a possible D gene (6 bases). Germline V gives CDR1 MRHNA, CDR2 SNTAGT. V lost 5 bases, J lost 4 bases, and 16 bases lay in between. The CDR3 is 15 amino acids. The CDR3, as DNA: TGTGCCAGCAGTAAGGACCATCGGGGGTCAGATACGCAGTATTTT. Translation: CASSKDHRGSDTQYF.

V gene TRBV24-1 combines with J gene TRBJ2-2; TRBD2 agrees at 13 bases. Per the germline V gene, CDR1 is KGHDR and CDR2 is SFDVKD. CDR3 size: 15 residues. With V trimmed by 6 bases and J by 9 bases, 6 bases remained unmatched. CDR3 sequence reads: CATSFWTSGSWELFF. The CDR3 DNA is TGTGCCACCAGTTTTTGGACTAGCGGGAGTTGGGAGCTGTTTTTT.

This chain joins TRBV19 and TRBJ1-2, with 9 bases that match TRBD1. V shed 1 base and J 1 base; nucleotides not matched to a gene: 7. Germline lookup yields CDR1 LNHDA and CDR2 SQIVND (reference sequence). The CDR3 spans 17 residues. CDR3 residues: CASSIVGTGPNNYGYTF. CDR3 nucleotide sequence: TGTGCCAGTAGTATAGTTGGGACAGGGCCTAATAACTATGGCTACACCTTC. Variable domain in full (rest from reference TRBV19 and TRBJ1-2): DGGITQSPKYLFRKEGQNVTLSCEQNLNHDAMYWYRQDPGQGLRLIYYSQIVNDFQKGDIAEGYSVSREKKESFPLTVTSAQKNPTAFYLCASSIVGTGPNNYGYTFGSGTRLTVV.

V is TRBV6-1 and J is TRBJ1-1; D is unresolved. Trimming cost V 5 bases and J 3 bases, with 16 bases left between them. The germline V gene has CDR1 MNHNS and CDR2 SASEGT. There are 15 residues in the CDR3. This chain's CDR3 is CASSPRGFSYTEAFF. In DNA form, the CDR3 reads TGTGCCAGCAGTCCGAGAGGGTTCTCCTACACTGAAGCTTTCTTT.

V and J are TRBV7-3 and TRBJ2-3, with a possible D match to TRBD1 (5 bases). Deletions cut 0 bases from V and 5 bases from J, with 9 bases between. CDR1 is SGHTA, CDR2 FQGTGA, per germline. CDR3 size: 14 residues. The CDR3 is CASSLTGRKDTQYF. DNA for the CDR3: TGTGCCAGCAGCTTAACGGGGCGTAAAGATACGCAGTATTTT.